The 24 T cell receptor beta chains below all came from one sample that was sequenced in a study of T cell responses to AZD1222 COVID-19 vaccine. Profiled with immunoSEQ multiplex PCR; TCRdb holds only in-frame clones, not every one. The sample contains 70,000 to 95,000 clones, around nine tenths of which appear only once. The material sequenced was peripheral blood, taken 28 days after the second AZD1222 dose. The receptors come from an adult who received the AZD1222 COVID-19 vaccine.

The chain has TRBV7-8 and TRBJ1-4; TRBD1 is a possible D gene (6 bases). The V and J ends lost 2 bases and 0 bases respectively, with 16 bases between them. The CDR3 totals 18 residues. The germline V gene encodes CDR1 SGHVS and CDR2 FQNEAQ. The CDR3: CASSLRAGAVATNEKLFF. The DNA for the CDR3 is TGTGCCAGCAGCTTACGGGCAGGGGCCGTTGCAACTAATGAAAAACTGTTTTTT.

The chain couples TRBV2 to TRBJ2-4; no definite D call. The CDR3 length is 11 residues. Trimming left V 6 bases short and J 3 bases short, with 3 bases between. Germline assignment: CDR1 SNHLY and CDR2 FYNNEI. The CDR3 region is CASRGKNIQYF. Here the CDR3 DNA reads TGTGCCAGCAGGGGCAAAAACATTCAGTACTTC.

The chain's CDR3 is CASSLHDGNTEAFF. CDR3 in DNA: TGCGCCAGCAGCTTGCACGACGGGAACACTGAAGCTTTCTTT. The chain couples TRBV5-1 to TRBJ1-1, with D hard to call. Trimming removed 1 base from V and 1 base from J, with 8 bases in between. The CDR3 runs 14 residues. CDR1 is SGHRS, CDR2 YFSETQ, per germline.

This clone was counted once. DNA for the CDR3: TGCAGTGCTAGTGGGTTCCGGGACAGTTGGTACGGCTACACCTTC. It is translated as CSASGFRDSWYGYTF. This chain uses TRBV20-1 with TRBJ1-2; the match to TRBD1 covers 7 bases. The germline V gene has CDR1 DFQATT and CDR2 SNEGSKA (reference sequence). The CDR3 is made up of 15 amino acids. Trimming removed 3 bases from V and 8 bases from J; junction bases left unmatched: 15.

This rearrangement joins TRBV4-3 to TRBJ2-1; 7 bases agree with TRBD2. Germline loops: CDR1 LGHNA, CDR2 YSLEER. Trimming at V came to 1 base and at J to 12 bases, leaving 6 bases not matched to a gene. This CDR3 region has 13 residues. The CDR3 nucleotides are TGCGCCAGCAGCCAAGGCAAAGAGCGGGGGCAGTTCTTC. It is translated as CASSQGKERGQFF.

V usage is TRBV20-1 and J usage is TRBJ2-7; D is undetermined. V gave up 3 bases and J gave up 2 bases, with 23 bases separating them. The V gene's germline CDR1 is DFQATT and CDR2 SNEGSKA (reference sequence). The CDR3 has 17 residues. CDR3 DNA: TGCAGTGCTAGTCTTCTCTCAGGCCGACATCTGGCCTACGAGCAGTACTTC. This gives the protein CSASLLSGRHLAYEQYF.

The chain joins TRBV18 to TRBJ1-1, with TRBD1 matching 10 bases. CDR1 is KGHSH and CDR2 is LQKENI in the germline V gene. This CDR3 contains 16 residues. Trimming removed 0 bases from V and 7 bases from J; junction bases left unmatched: 8. The CDR3 DNA is TGTGCCAGCTCACCACCGCCGACAGGGGGCCGAGGTGAAGCTTTCTTT. Protein sequence: CASSPPPTGGRGEAFF.

The chain has TRBV5-8 and TRBJ1-5; a possible D gene is TRBD1 (6 bases). Trimming removed 3 bases from V and 0 bases from J, with 16 bases in between. The CDR3 sequence is 17 residues long. CDR1 is SGHTS, CDR2 YDEGEE, per germline. CDR3 sequence reads: CASSSRNRAPSNQPQHF. CDR3 DNA sequence: TGTGCCAGCAGCTCACGGAACAGGGCCCCTAGCAATCAGCCCCAGCATTTT.

V and J are TRBV4-2 and TRBJ1-5; no clear D. There are 15 residues in the CDR3. V was clipped by 0 bases and J by 9 bases, with 15 bases between them. Germline CDR1 LGHNA, CDR2 YNFKEQ. The CDR3 coding sequence is TGTGCCAGCAGCCAAGAGCTGGCAGAGGGCTGGCCCCAGCATTTT. Translating it yields CASSQELAEGWPQHF.

This chain links TRBV15 with TRBJ2-5; D is unresolved. The germline V gene encodes CDR1 LNHNV and CDR2 YYDKDF (reference sequence). Trimming took 0 bases from V and 5 from J, leaving 7 bases between them. There are 13 residues in the CDR3. The CDR3 reads CATSRDLAETQYF. In DNA, the CDR3 is TGTGCCACCAGCAGAGATCTGGCTGAGACCCAGTACTTC.

The chain employs TRBV5-4 and TRBJ1-1; D not resolved. V lost 0 bases, J lost 2 bases, and 8 bases lay in between. Looked up from germline, CDR1 is SGHNT and CDR2 is YYREEE (reference sequence). This CDR3 contains 14 residues. The CDR3 reads CASSLGQTNTEAFF. In DNA, the CDR3 is TGTGCCAGCAGCTTGGGACAAACAAACACTGAAGCTTTCTTT.

The V and J genes are TRBV5-1 and TRBJ2-7; D uncertain. The germline CDR1 and CDR2 sequences are SGHRS and YFSETQ. The CDR3 loop spans 13 amino acids. V gave up 4 bases and J gave up 5 bases, with 13 bases separating them. CDR3 sequence (DNA): TGCGCCAGCAGCCAACCCGGCCTTAACGAGCAGTACTTC. Translation: CASSQPGLNEQYF. Combining the CDR3 with reference TRBV5-1 and TRBJ2-7 gives the whole variable domain KAGVTQTPRYLIKTRGQQVTLSCSPISGHRSVSWYQQTPGQGLQFLFEYFSETQRNKGNFPGRFSGRQFSNSRSEMNVSTLELGDSALYLCASSQPGLNEQYFGPGTRLTVT.

V gene TRBV5-1 combines with J gene TRBJ2-7, with D perhaps TRBD1 (6 bases). This CDR3 spans 14 amino acids. V dropped 0 bases and J dropped 6 bases, with 13 bases sitting between them. Per the germline V gene, CDR1 is SGHRS and CDR2 is YFSETQ. DNA for the CDR3: TGCGCCAGCAGCTTGGGGGGTACAGGGCCCGAGCAGTACTTC. This codes for CASSLGGTGPEQYF. The full variable domain, rest sourced from reference TRBV5-1 and TRBJ2-7, is KAGVTQTPRYLIKTRGQQVTLSCSPISGHRSVSWYQQTPGQGLQFLFEYFSETQRNKGNFPGRFSGRQFSNSRSEMNVSTLELGDSALYLCASSLGGTGPEQYFGPGTRLTVT.

This chain connects TRBV6-5 to TRBJ2-5, with D possibly TRBD1 on 6 matching bases. Trimming left V 2 bases short and J 1 base short, with 8 bases between. CDR1 and CDR2 from the germline V gene are MNHEY and SVGAGI. The CDR3 consists of 14 residues. The CDR3 DNA reads as TGTGCCAGCAGTTACCGGACAGTCCAAGAGACCCAGTACTTC. Translated: CASSYRTVQETQYF.

This clone appeared a single time. The rearrangement joins TRBV7-3 to TRBJ1-5; D remains unclear. CDR1 is SGHTA, CDR2 FQGTGA, per germline. This CDR3 has 16 residues. The germline V and J ends were trimmed by 5 bases and 0 bases, with 14 bases remaining between them. The CDR3 DNA sequence: TGTGCCAGCAGCCTAATAACAGATAATAGCAATCAGCCCCAGCATTTT. Protein product: CASSLITDNSNQPQHF.

The chain couples TRBV27 to TRBJ2-1; 9 positions match TRBD2. Germline CDR1 MNHEY, CDR2 SMNVEV (reference sequence). The CDR3 loop spans 15 amino acids. Unmatched junction bases numbered 2, after V lost 3 bases and J lost 2 bases. The CDR3 region is CASSFSGSAYNEQFF. CDR3 coding DNA: TGTGCCAGCAGTTTTAGCGGGAGTGCCTACAATGAGCAGTTCTTC.

This chain joins TRBV27 and TRBJ2-2; no clear D gene. With 5 bases removed from V and 0 bases from J, the gap between germline ends came to 7 bases. The CDR3 sequence is 14 residues long. CDR1 MNHEY and CDR2 SMNVEV come from the germline V gene (reference sequence). The CDR3 bases are TGTGCCAGCAGTCTCAACACGAACACCGGGGAGCTGTTTTTT. Translated, it gives CASSLNTNTGELFF.

The chain is built from TRBV3-1 (or the pseudogene TRBV3-2) and TRBJ2-2; tentatively, D is TRBD2 (5 bases). V was trimmed by 3 bases and J by 2 bases, leaving 13 bases between them. The length of the CDR3 is 16 residues. Germline CDR1 is LGHDT and CDR2 is YNNKEL (reference sequence). CDR3 loop: CASSHPPGINTGELFF. CDR3 sequence (DNA): TGTGCCAGCAGCCATCCTCCCGGGATTAACACCGGGGAGCTGTTTTTT.

The gene calls are TRBV11-1 and TRBJ1-1; D is unresolved. Per germline, CDR1 SGHAT and CDR2 FQDESV (reference sequence). This CDR3 is 14 amino acids long. Trimming stripped 1 base from V and 0 bases from J, with 6 bases between. CDR3 DNA sequence: TGTGCCAGCAGCTTAGGGCAGCTGAACACTGAAGCTTTCTTT. It is translated as CASSLGQLNTEAFF.

The gene calls are TRBV3-1 (or the pseudogene TRBV3-2) and TRBJ1-2; unclear D gene. The CDR3 totals 12 residues. The germline V and J ends were trimmed by 8 bases and 0 bases, with 7 bases remaining between them. Germline CDR1 and CDR2: LGHDT and YNNKEL (reference sequence). Written as DNA, the CDR3 is TGTGCCAGCTCGGCATCTAACTATGGCTACACCTTC. It translates to CASSASNYGYTF.

The CDR3 sequence: CASSPGGLNYGYTF. CDR3 nucleotides: TGCGCCAGCAGCCCAGGGGGCCTTAACTATGGCTACACCTTC. The chain uses TRBV5-1 and TRBJ1-2, with TRBD1 matching over 8 bases. Trimming cost V 4 bases and J 1 base; bases outside gene matches: 3. In germline, CDR1 is SGHRS, CDR2 YFSETQ. This CDR3 is 14 amino acids long.

V gene TRBV7-2 combines with J gene TRBJ2-7; the match to TRBD2 covers 7 bases. This CDR3 contains 15 residues. Germline assignment: CDR1 SGHTA and CDR2 FQGNSA. V was pared by 5 bases and J by 3 bases, with 10 bases of the junction left unmatched. This chain's CDR3 is CASSPYGVAGYEQYF. CDR3 sequence (DNA): TGTGCCAGCAGCCCCTATGGGGTAGCGGGCTACGAGCAGTACTTC.

This clone was recorded only once. This chain connects TRBV6-5 to TRBJ2-2; D is possibly TRBD1 (6 bases). The V gene's germline CDR1 is MNHEY and CDR2 SVGAGI. There are 14 residues in the CDR3. Trimming stripped 7 bases from V and 4 bases from J, with 13 bases between. The CDR3 DNA reads as TGTGCCAGCATCCTAGGGGGTTCCACCGGGGAGCTGTTTTTT. Its translation is CASILGGSTGELFF.

V usage is TRBV27 and J usage is TRBJ2-6; D is unclear. This CDR3 comprises 13 residues. V lost 5 bases, J lost 3 bases, and 5 bases lay in between. Germline V gene lookup returns CDR1 MNHEY and CDR2 SMNVEV (reference sequence). The CDR3 coding sequence is TGTGCCAGCAGTGGCGATGGGGCCAACGTCCTGACTTTC. Translating it yields CASSGDGANVLTF.